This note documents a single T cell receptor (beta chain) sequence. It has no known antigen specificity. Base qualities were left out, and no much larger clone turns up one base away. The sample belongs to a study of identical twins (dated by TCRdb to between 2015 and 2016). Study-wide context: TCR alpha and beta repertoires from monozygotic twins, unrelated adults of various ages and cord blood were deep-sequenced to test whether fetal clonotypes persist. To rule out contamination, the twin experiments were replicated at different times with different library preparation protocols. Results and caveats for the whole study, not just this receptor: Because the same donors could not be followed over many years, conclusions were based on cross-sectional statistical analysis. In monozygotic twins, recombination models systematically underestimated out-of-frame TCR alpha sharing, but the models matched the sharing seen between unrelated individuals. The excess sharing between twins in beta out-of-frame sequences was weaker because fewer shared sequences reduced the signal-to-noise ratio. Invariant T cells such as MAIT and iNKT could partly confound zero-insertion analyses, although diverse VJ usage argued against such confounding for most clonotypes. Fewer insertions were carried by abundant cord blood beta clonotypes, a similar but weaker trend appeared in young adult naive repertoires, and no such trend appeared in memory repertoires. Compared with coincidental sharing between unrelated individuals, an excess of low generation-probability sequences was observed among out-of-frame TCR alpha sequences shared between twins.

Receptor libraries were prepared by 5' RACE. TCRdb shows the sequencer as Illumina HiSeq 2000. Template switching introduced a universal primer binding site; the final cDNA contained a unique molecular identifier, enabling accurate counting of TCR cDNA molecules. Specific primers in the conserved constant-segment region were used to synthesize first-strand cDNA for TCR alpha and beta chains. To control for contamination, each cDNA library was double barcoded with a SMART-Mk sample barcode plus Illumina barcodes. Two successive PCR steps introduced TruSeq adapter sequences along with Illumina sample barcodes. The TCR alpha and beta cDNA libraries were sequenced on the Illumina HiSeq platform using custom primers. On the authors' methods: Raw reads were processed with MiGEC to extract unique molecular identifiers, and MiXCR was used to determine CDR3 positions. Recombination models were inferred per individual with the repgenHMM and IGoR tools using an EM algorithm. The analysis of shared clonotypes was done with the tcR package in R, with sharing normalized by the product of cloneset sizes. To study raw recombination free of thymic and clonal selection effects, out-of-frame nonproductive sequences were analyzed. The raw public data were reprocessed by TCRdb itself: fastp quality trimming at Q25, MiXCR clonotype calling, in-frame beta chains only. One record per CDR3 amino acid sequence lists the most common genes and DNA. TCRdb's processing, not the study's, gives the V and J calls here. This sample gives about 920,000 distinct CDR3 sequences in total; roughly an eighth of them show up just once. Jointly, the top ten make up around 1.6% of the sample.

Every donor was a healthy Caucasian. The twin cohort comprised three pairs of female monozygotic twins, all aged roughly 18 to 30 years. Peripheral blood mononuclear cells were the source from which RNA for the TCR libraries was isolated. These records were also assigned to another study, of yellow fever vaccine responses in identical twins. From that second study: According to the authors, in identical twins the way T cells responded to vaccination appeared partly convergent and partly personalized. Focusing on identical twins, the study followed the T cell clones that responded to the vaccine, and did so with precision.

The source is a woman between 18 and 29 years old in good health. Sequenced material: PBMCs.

The DNA is TGTGCCAGCAGTTTTGTGGCTAATCAGCCCCAGCATTTT. This encodes CASSFVANQPQHF. The V and J segments used are TRBV27 and TRBJ1-5, with the D gene too uncertain to name. From the cysteine up to the phenylalanine, the CDR3 has a length of 13 residues. Just CDR3 DNA is preserved here, 39 bases in frame from base 1. The germline V gene (reference sequence) provides CDR1 MNHEY and CDR2 SMNVEV. V gives up 3 bases and J gives up 4 bases, and the segment between their germline ends measures 7 bases.